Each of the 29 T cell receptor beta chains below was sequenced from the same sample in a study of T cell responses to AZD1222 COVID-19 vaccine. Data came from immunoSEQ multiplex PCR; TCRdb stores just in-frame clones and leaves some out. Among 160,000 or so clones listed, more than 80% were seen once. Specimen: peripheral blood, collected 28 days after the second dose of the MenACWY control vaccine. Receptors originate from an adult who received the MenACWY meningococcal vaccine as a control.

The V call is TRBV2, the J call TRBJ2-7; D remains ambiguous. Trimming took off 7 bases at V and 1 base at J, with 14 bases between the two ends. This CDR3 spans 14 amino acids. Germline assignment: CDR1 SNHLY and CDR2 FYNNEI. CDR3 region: CASNIRAGSYEQYF. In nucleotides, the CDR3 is TGTGCCAGCAATATTAGAGCTGGATCCTACGAGCAGTACTTC.

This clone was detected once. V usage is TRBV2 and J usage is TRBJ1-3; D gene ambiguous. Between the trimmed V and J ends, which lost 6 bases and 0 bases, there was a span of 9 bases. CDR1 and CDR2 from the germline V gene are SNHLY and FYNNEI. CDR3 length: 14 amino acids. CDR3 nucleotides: TGTGCCAGCAGAGTAGATCCCTCTGGAAACACCATATATTTT. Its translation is CASRVDPSGNTIYF.

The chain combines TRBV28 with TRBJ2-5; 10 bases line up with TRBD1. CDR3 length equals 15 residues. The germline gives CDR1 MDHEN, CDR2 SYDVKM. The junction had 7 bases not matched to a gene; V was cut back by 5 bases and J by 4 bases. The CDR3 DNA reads TGTGCCAGCAGTCCGCCCGGGACAGGGGCAGAGACCCAGTACTTC. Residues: CASSPPGTGAETQYF.

The CDR3 bases are TGTGCCAGCAGTACACTAGCGGGAGATTCGGATACGCAGTATTTT. Residues: CASSTLAGDSDTQYF. The gene calls are TRBV6-5 and TRBJ2-3; 11 bases fit TRBD2. Germline lookup yields CDR1 MNHEY and CDR2 SVGAGI. After removal of 5 bases from V and 6 bases from J, the junction contained 7 bases not matched to a gene. The CDR3 spans 15 residues.

The CDR3 reads CAWSSNRGPGSLAKNIQYF. CDR3 nucleotides: TGTGCCTGGAGTTCTAACCGAGGGCCAGGTTCCCTAGCCAAAAACATTCAGTACTTC. The V and J genes are TRBV30 and TRBJ2-4; a possible D gene is TRBD2 (5 bases). This CDR3 contains 19 residues. Germline V lookup: CDR1 GTSNPN, CDR2 SVGIG (reference sequence). The germline V and J ends were trimmed by 2 bases and 0 bases, with 23 bases remaining between them.

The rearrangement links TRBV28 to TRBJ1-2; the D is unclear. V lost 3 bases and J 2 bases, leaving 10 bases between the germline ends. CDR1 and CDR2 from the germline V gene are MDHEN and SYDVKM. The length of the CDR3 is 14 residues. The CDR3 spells CASSFQLGNYGYTF. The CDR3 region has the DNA TGTGCCAGCAGTTTTCAACTGGGGAACTATGGCTACACCTTC.

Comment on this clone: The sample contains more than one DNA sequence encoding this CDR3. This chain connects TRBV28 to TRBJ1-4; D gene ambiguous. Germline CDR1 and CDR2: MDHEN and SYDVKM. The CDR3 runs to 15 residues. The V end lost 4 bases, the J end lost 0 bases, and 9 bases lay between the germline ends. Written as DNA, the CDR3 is TGTGCCAGCAGTTCCCCAGGTGCAACTAATGAAAAACTGTTTTTT. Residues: CASSSPGATNEKLFF.

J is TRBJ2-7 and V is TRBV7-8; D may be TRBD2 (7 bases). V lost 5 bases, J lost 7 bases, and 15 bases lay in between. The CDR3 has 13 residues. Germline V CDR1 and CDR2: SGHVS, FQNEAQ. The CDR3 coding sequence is TGTGCCAGCAGCCGGGGGGCGGCGGAGGAGCAGTACTTC. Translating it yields CASSRGAAEEQYF.

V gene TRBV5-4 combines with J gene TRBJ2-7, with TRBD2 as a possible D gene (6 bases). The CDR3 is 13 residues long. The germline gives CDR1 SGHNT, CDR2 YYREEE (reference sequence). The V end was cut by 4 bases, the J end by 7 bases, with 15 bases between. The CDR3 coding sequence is TGTGCCAGCAGCATTATGGGGAGGTGGGAGCAGTACTTC. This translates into CASSIMGRWEQYF. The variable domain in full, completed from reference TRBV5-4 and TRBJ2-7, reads ETGVTQSPTHLIKTRGQQVTLRCSSQSGHNTVSWYQQALGQGPQFIFQYYREEENGRGNFPPRFSGLQFPNYSSELNVNALELDDSALYLCASSIMGRWEQYFGPGTRLTVT.

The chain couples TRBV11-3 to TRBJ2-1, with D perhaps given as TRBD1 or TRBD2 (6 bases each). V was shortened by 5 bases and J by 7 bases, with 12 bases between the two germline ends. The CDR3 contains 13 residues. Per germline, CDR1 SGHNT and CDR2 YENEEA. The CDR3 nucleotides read TGTGCCAGCAGCCGTGGGGGGCGGAATGAGCAGTTCTTC. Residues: CASSRGGRNEQFF.

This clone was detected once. This CDR3 reads CASGTGTYGYTF. CDR3 nucleotides: TGTGCCAGCGGGACAGGGACATATGGCTACACCTTC. V and J are TRBV2 and TRBJ1-2; 9 nucleotides align to TRBD1. The CDR3 has 12 amino acids. CDR1 is SNHLY and CDR2 is FYNNEI in the germline V gene. The V segment lost 8 bases and the J segment 5 bases; nucleotides outside the gene matches: 3.

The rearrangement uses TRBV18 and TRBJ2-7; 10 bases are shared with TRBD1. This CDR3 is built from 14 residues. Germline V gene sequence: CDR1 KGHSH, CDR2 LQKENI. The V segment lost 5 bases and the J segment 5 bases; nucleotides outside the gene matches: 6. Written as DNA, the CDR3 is TGTGCCAGCTCAACGGGACAGGGGATCAACGAGCAGTACTTC. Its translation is CASSTGQGINEQYF.

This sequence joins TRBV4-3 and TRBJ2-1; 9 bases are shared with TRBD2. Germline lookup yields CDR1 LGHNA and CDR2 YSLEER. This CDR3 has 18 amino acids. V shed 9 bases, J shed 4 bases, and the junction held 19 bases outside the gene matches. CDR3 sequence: CASSVMVRRLAEYNEQFF. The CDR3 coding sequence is TGCGCCAGTAGTGTAATGGTTCGTAGACTAGCGGAGTACAATGAGCAGTTCTTC.

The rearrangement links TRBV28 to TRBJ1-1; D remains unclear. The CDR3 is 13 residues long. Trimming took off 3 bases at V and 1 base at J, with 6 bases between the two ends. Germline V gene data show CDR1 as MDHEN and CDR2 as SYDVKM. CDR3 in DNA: TGTGCCAGCAGTTTGTCGGCGAACACTGAAGCTTTCTTT. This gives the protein CASSLSANTEAFF.

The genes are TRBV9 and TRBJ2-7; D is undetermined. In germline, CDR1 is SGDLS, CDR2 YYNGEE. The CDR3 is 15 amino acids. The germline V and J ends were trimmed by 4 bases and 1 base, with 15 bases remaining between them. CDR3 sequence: CASSPTYTVSYEQYF. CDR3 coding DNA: TGTGCCAGCAGCCCGACCTACACGGTTTCCTACGAGCAGTACTTC.

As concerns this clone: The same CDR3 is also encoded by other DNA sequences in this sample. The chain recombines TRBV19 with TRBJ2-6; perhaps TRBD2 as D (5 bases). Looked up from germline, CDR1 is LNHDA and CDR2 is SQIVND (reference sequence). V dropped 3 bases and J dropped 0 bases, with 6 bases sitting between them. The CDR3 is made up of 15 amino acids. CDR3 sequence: CASSIGLSGANVLTF. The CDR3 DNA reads TGTGCCAGTAGTATTGGACTCTCTGGGGCCAACGTCCTGACTTTC.

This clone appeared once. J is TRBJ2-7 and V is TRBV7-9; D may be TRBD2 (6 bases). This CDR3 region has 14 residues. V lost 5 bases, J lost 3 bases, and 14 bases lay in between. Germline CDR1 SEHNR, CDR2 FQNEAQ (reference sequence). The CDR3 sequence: CASSRPGLYYEQYF. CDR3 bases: TGTGCCAGCAGCCGCCCGGGACTTTACTACGAGCAGTACTTC.

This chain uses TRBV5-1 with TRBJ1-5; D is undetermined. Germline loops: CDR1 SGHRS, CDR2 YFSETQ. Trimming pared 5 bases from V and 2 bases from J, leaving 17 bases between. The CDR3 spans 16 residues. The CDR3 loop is CASSPGVRPGNQPQHF. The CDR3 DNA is TGCGCCAGCAGTCCTGGTGTCCGGCCGGGCAATCAGCCCCAGCATTTT.

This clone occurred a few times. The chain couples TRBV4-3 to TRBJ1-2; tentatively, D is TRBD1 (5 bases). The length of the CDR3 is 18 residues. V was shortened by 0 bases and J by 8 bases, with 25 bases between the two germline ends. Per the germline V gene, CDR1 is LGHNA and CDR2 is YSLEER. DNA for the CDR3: TGCGCCAGCAGCCAAGATCGGGCCGTAAGGGGAGGGGCGGTCGGCTACACCTTC. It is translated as CASSQDRAVRGGAVGYTF.

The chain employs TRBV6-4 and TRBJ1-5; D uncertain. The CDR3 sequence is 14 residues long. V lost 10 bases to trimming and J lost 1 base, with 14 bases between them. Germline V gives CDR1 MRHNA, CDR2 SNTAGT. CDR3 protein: CATRTPGSNQPQHF. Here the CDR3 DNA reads TGTGCCACCCGGACTCCTGGGAGCAATCAGCCCCAGCATTTT.

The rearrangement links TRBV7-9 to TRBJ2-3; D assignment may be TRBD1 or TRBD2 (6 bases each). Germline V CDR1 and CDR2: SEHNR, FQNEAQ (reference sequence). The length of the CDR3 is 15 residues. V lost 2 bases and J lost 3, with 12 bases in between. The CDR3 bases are TGTGCCAGCAGCTTACGCGGGACAAGGACAGATACGCAGTATTTT. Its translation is CASSLRGTRTDTQYF.

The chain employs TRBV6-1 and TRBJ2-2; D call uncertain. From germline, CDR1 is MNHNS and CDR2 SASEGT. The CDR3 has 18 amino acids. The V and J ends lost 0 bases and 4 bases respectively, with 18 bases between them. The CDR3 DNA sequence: TGTGCCAGCAGTGAAGCTCGTCACTTCCTTCGTGGCACCGGGGAGCTGTTTTTT. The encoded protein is CASSEARHFLRGTGELFF.

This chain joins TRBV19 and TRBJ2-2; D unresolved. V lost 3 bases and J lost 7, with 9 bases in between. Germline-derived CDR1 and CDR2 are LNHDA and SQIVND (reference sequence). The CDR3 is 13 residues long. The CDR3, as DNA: TGTGCCAGTAGTATCCAGGTGGTCGGGGAGCTGTTTTTT. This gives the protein CASSIQVVGELFF. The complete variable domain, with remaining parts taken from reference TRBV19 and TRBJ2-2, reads DGGITQSPKYLFRKEGQNVTLSCEQNLNHDAMYWYRQDPGQGLRLIYYSQIVNDFQKGDIAEGYSVSREKKESFPLTVTSAQKNPTAFYLCASSIQVVGELFFGEGSRLTVL.

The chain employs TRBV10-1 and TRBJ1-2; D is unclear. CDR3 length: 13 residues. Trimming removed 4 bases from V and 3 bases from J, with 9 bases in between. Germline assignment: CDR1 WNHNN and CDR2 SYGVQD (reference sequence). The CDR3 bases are TGCGCCAGCAGTGTGGAGCCGGACTATGGCTACACCTTC. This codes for CASSVEPDYGYTF.

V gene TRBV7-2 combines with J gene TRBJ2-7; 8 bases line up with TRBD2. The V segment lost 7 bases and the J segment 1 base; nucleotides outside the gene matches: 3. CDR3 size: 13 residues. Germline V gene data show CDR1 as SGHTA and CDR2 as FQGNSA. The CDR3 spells CASKREISYEQYF. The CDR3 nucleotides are TGTGCCAGCAAGCGGGAGATTTCCTACGAGCAGTACTTC.

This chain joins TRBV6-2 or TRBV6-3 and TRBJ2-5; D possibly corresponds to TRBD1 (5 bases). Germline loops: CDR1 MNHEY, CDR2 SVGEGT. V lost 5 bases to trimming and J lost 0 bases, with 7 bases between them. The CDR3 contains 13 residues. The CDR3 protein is CASSRGDQETQYF. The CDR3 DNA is TGTGCCAGCAGTAGGGGCGACCAAGAGACCCAGTACTTC.

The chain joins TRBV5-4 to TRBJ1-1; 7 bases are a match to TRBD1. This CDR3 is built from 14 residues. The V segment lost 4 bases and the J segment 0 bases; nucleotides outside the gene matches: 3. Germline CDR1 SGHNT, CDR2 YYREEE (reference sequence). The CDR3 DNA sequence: TGTGCCAGCAGCCGACAGGGCCTGAACACTGAAGCTTTCTTT. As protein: CASSRQGLNTEAFF.

Here the CDR3 DNA reads TGTGCCAGCAGCTTCGGACTAGCTCACCGGGAGTCGGAGCAGTACTTC. Its translation: CASSFGLAHRESEQYF. This chain uses TRBV4-2 with TRBJ2-7; TRBD2 agrees at 8 bases. Germline CDR1 is LGHNA and CDR2 is YNFKEQ. Trimming cost V 5 bases and J 7 bases; bases outside gene matches: 16. The CDR3 is 16 amino acids.

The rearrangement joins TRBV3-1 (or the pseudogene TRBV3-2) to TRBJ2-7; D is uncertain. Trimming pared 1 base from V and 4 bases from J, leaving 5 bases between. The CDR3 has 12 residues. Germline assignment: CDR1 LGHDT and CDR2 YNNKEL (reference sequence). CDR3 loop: CASSQGAYEQYF. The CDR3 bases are TGTGCCAGCAGCCAAGGGGCATACGAGCAGTACTTC.